This T cell receptor (beta chain) originates from a study of Tregs in tolerant kidney transplant recipients (dated by TCRdb to the late 2010s). At the level of the whole study: The study applied TCRbeta sequencing to find donor-specific regulatory T cells before combined kidney and bone marrow transplantation and then followed those same cells after transplant.

Only a few counts were recorded for this clone. It lacks a known antigen. Per-base qualities were not stored, and no clone one base away is much larger. The transplants used related donors along with nonmyeloablative bone marrow transplantation, and in the human trials mixed chimerism was transient. Unstimulated Tregs (CD4+CD25+CD127-), CD4+ non-Tregs (CD4+CD25-), CD4 and CD8 cells were FACS-sorted from thawed PBMCs. The patients were a handful of recipients of combined kidney and bone marrow transplants from the ITN036ST trial, and samples were available only for these trial subjects. Healthy control blood was processed to PBMCs by Ficoll density gradient and cryopreserved, and patient PBMCs were collected before and after transplant. For TCRbeta CDR3 sequencing, genomic DNA from the sorted cells was extracted using the QIAGEN DNeasy Blood and Tissue Kit. High-throughput TCRbeta CDR3 sequencing was carried out commercially through immunoSEQ, with PCR amplification with bias correction and internal controls included. The study's processing was this. A unique productive TCRbeta sequence was defined by the CDR3 nucleotide sequence when primers matched, and otherwise by the CDR3 amino acid sequence together with the Vbeta and Jbeta genes. To correct for sorting error, sequences found in more than one sorted population at a frequency ratio of 2:1 or less were discarded, and the remaining shared sequences were assigned to the population with the higher frequency. A sequence counted as donor-reactive if, in CFSE-low cells, the sequence had a frequency of at least 0.01% and was expanded at least 5-fold compared with unstimulated cells. Repertoire divergence was quantified by Jensen-Shannon divergence calculated from the top 100 TCRbeta sequences ranked by frequency. For samples with multiple sequencing runs, sorting error was corrected separately for each run before the runs were pooled. Sourced from immuneACCESS, this table was stored by TCRdb with only in-frame sequences that have V and J called. A share of the clones is absent; for the studies checked, an unresolved V gene accounts for under half, and the remainder has no known explanation. V, J and clone size are those of that table, while D and trimming were read from the DNA. The sample contains about 81,000 clones, roughly 90% of them found a single time. The ten largest make up 1.5% to 2% of the sample.

Unmatched junction bases come to 4, with V trimmed by 5 bases and J by 4 bases. The germline V gene (reference sequence) specifies SEHNR as CDR1 and FQNEAQ as CDR2. There are 13 amino acids in the CDR3, from cysteine to phenylalanine inclusive. Just CDR3 DNA is preserved here, 39 bases in frame from base 1. Study-wide findings and limitations: Because the study included only a small number of patients, the results must be confirmed in larger populations and under other immunosuppression protocols. In tolerant patients, the expansion of donor-specific Tregs was greater than global Treg expansion, suggesting that the expansion was antigen-driven rather than nonspecific. Expanding Tregs with activated donor B cells appeared to identify the most biologically relevant and donor-specific TCRbeta repertoire. PCR primers changed over time for some patients, so nucleotide-level comparison across those patients' samples was not possible. Although technical replication error seemed to be minimal, the question of biological reproducibility was not addressed directly.

The chain is assembled from TRBV7-9 and TRBJ1-2; 7 bases in the junction line up with TRBD1. The material was CD4+ T cells from blood (PBMCs), obtained 24 months after the transplant. The TCR originated in a human patient who received a combined kidney and bone marrow transplant. Following transplantation, part of the T cell population may be supplied by the graft donor rather than the patient. The CDR3: CASSRQGSYGYTF. The DNA reads as follows: TGTGCCAGCAGCCGACAGGGCAGCTATGGCTACACCTTC. This CDR3, with the reference TRBV7-9 and TRBJ1-2 proteins standing in past its ends, gives the full variable domain DTGVSQNPRHKITKRGQNVTFRCDPISEHNRLYWYRQTLGQGPEFLTYFQNEAQLEKSRLLSDRFSAERPKGSFSTLEIQRTEQGDSAMYLCASSRQGSYGYTFGSGTRLTVV.